The 16 T cell receptor beta chains given below trace back to one sample, sequenced in a study of OX40 agonist ivuxolimab in advanced cancers. Profiling relied on immunoSEQ multiplex PCR, and the TCRdb table lists in-frame clones only, not all of them. The table lists about 6,100 clones, over 75% of them singletons. Source: CD4+ or CD8+ T cells sorted from blood, taken in a trial of the OX40 agonist ivuxolimab. Every receptor here comes from an adult with an advanced solid tumor such as melanoma, head and neck, liver or kidney cancer.

This chain links TRBV7-6 with TRBJ2-7; D possibly corresponds to TRBD1 (6 bases). The germline V and J ends were trimmed by 1 base and 2 bases, with 12 bases remaining between them. The germline V gene has CDR1 SGHVS and CDR2 FNYEAQ. The CDR3 is 15 amino acids. For the CDR3, the DNA is TGTGCCAGCAGCTTAGTCAGAGAGGGGGCCTACGAGCAGTACTTC. Protein: CASSLVREGAYEQYF.

The chain has TRBV18 and TRBJ2-3; the match to TRBD1 covers 7 bases. Looked up from germline, CDR1 is KGHSH and CDR2 is LQKENI. The CDR3 has 16 residues. The V and J ends lost 1 base and 4 bases, in that order; junction bases with no gene match: 8. The DNA for the CDR3 is TGTGCCAGCTCACCACTTACAGGGGTCGCCGCAGATACGCAGTATTTT. The encoded protein is CASSPLTGVAADTQYF.

V is TRBV28 and J is TRBJ1-5, with D possibly matching TRBD1 (5 bases). The CDR3 length is 14 residues. Germline V lookup: CDR1 MDHEN, CDR2 SYDVKM. The V end was cut by 2 bases, the J end by 3 bases, with 8 bases between. In DNA form, the CDR3 reads TGTGCCAGCAGTTTAGCGGGGGACAATCAGCCCCAGCATTTT. Protein sequence: CASSLAGDNQPQHF.

This chain connects TRBV4-1 to TRBJ2-1; 8 nucleotides line up with TRBD2. V lost 1 base, J lost 7 bases, and 3 bases stayed unmatched. This CDR3 is built from 14 residues. From germline, CDR1 is MGHRA and CDR2 YSYEKL. CDR3 loop: CASSQAGRANEQFF. The CDR3 DNA sequence: TGCGCCAGCAGCCAAGCCGGGAGGGCTAATGAGCAGTTCTTC.

This chain uses TRBV28 with TRBJ1-2, with D uncertain. V lost 2 bases to trimming and J lost 2 bases, with 0 bases between them. The length of the CDR3 is 11 residues. From germline, CDR1 is MDHEN and CDR2 SYDVKM. CDR3 region: CASSLNYGYTF. CDR3 nucleotides: TGTGCCAGCAGTTTAAACTATGGCTACACCTTC.

CDR3: CASSLIGSQSSYNEQFF. The DNA for the CDR3 is TGTGCCAGCAGCTTAATTGGTTCACAGAGCTCCTACAATGAGCAGTTCTTC. The chain recombines TRBV7-3 with TRBJ2-1; D not resolved. Looked up from germline, CDR1 is SGHTA and CDR2 is FQGTGA. The CDR3 has 17 residues. V lost 1 base and J lost 0, with 13 bases in between.

This clone was detected only a few times. The rearrangement joins TRBV19 to TRBJ1-1; D not certain. Trimming took 6 bases from V and 1 from J, leaving 6 bases between them. From germline, CDR1 is LNHDA and CDR2 SQIVND (reference sequence). This CDR3 is built from 12 residues. The CDR3 nucleotides are TGTGCCAGTAGCCGGGGGAACACTGAAGCTTTCTTT. Translating gives CASSRGNTEAFF.

This chain joins TRBV19 and TRBJ1-2; D is perhaps TRBD1 (6 bases). CDR1 is LNHDA and CDR2 is SQIVND in the germline V gene (reference sequence). CDR3 length: 14 residues. The ends were cut back, 6 bases at V and 4 bases at J, with 15 bases in the middle. CDR3 region: CASRDGQHTYGYTF. DNA for the CDR3: TGTGCCAGTAGGGACGGACAGCATACCTATGGCTACACCTTC.

The chain carries TRBV4-2 and TRBJ2-7; D remains ambiguous. Trimming shortened V by 0 bases and J by 4 bases, and 7 bases separated the two germline ends. Germline lookup yields CDR1 LGHNA and CDR2 YNFKEQ. The CDR3 extends over 13 amino acids. CDR3 bases: TGTGCCAGCAGCCAAGAGTATTCTTACGAGCAGTACTTC. Protein: CASSQEYSYEQYF.

The chain links TRBV5-4 to TRBJ2-7; no firm D call. The CDR3 is made up of 12 amino acids. V gave up 0 bases and J gave up 6 bases, with 7 bases separating them. Per the germline V gene, CDR1 is SGHNT and CDR2 is YYREEE (reference sequence). The CDR3 loop is CASSLEVSEQYF. The CDR3 DNA reads TGTGCCAGCAGCTTGGAAGTTTCCGAGCAGTACTTC.

The table lists this clone with a few counts. CDR3: CASSLGGLAGLYF. CDR3 DNA sequence: TGTGCCAGCAGCTTAGGGGGACTAGCGGGACTGTATTTT. This sequence joins TRBV7-3 and TRBJ2-3; 13 bases fit TRBD2. Looked up from germline, CDR1 is SGHTA and CDR2 is FQGTGA. The CDR3 runs 13 residues. V was clipped by 2 bases and J by 14 bases; unmatched bases: 4. Using reference TRBV7-3 and TRBJ2-3 for the parts outside the CDR3, the full variable domain is GAGVSQTPSNKVTEKGKYVELRCDPISGHTALYWYRQSLGQGPEFLIYFQGTGAADDSGLPNDRFFAVRPEGSVSTLKIQRTERGDSAVYLCASSLGGLAGLYFGPGTRLTVL.

J is TRBJ2-2 and V is TRBV29-1, with 7 bases that match TRBD2. CDR1 is SQVTM and CDR2 is ANQGSEA in the germline V gene. V lost 4 bases to trimming and J lost 5 bases; unmatched junction nucleotides: 7. The CDR3 loop spans 14 amino acids. CDR3 nucleotides: TGCAGCGTTGTAGGCGGGAGAGAGACCGGGGAGCTGTTTTTT. This encodes CSVVGGRETGELFF.

CDR3 DNA: TGTGCCAGCAGCGCCCCTACTAGCGGATCATTCACAGATACGCAGTATTTT. Amino acids: CASSAPTSGSFTDTQYF. V gene TRBV11-2 combines with J gene TRBJ2-3; 8 nucleotides agree with TRBD2. With V trimmed by 5 bases and J by 2 bases, 12 bases remained unmatched. Germline V lookup: CDR1 SGHAT, CDR2 FQNNGV. The CDR3 is 17 amino acids.

CDR3 loop: CAWSLTGTAYNEQFF. CDR3 nucleotide sequence: TGTGCCTGGAGTCTTACCGGGACAGCTTACAATGAGCAGTTCTTC. The chain uses TRBV30 and TRBJ2-1; TRBD1 matches at 7 bases. The CDR3 contains 15 residues. Trimming took 2 bases from V and 4 from J; bases not matched to a gene: 8. Germline assignment: CDR1 GTSNPN and CDR2 SVGIG (reference sequence).

The rearrangement links TRBV5-1 to TRBJ1-2; 9 bases agree with TRBD1. The CDR3 runs 17 residues. Germline V gene sequence: CDR1 SGHRS, CDR2 YFSETQ. Germline trimming cut 5 bases from V and 6 bases from J; bases unmatched to any gene: 17. The CDR3, as DNA: TGCGCCAGCAGGACCGGGACAGGGTATATATTGGTCGATGGCTACACCTTC. This gives the protein CASRTGTGYILVDGYTF.

The rearrangement uses TRBV4-1 and TRBJ1-5; 9 bases are a match to TRBD1. The CDR3 is 15 amino acids. Germline CDR1 reads MGHRA; CDR2 reads YSYEKL. After removal of 2 bases from V and 7 bases from J, the junction contained 6 bases not matched to a gene. The CDR3 DNA reads TGCGCCAGCAGCCAACAGGGACAGGGCGGACAGCCCCAGCATTTT. Residues: CASSQQGQGGQPQHF.